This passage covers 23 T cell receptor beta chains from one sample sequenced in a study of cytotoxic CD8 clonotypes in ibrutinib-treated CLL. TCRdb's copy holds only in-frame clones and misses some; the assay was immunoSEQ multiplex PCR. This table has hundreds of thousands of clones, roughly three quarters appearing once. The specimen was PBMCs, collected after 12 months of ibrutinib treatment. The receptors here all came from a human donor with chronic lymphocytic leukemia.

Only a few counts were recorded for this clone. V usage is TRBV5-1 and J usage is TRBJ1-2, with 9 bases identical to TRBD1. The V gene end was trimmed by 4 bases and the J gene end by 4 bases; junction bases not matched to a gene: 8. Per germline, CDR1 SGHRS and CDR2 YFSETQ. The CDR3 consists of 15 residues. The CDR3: CASSPGQGGIYGYTF. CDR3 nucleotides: TGCGCCAGCAGCCCGGGACAGGGAGGGATCTATGGCTACACCTTC. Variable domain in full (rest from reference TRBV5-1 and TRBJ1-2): KAGVTQTPRYLIKTRGQQVTLSCSPISGHRSVSWYQQTPGQGLQFLFEYFSETQRNKGNFPGRFSGRQFSNSRSEMNVSTLELGDSALYLCASSPGQGGIYGYTFGSGTRLTVV.

In DNA form, the CDR3 reads TGTGCCAGCAGCTTCGGGACAGGGGGGCAGCCCCAGCATTTT. Its translation is CASSFGTGGQPQHF. The chain links TRBV7-2 to TRBJ1-5; 11 nucleotides agree with TRBD1. Germline V CDR1 and CDR2: SGHTA, FQGNSA. The trim removed 3 bases at V and 7 bases at J, leaving 2 bases unmatched. The CDR3 covers 14 residues.

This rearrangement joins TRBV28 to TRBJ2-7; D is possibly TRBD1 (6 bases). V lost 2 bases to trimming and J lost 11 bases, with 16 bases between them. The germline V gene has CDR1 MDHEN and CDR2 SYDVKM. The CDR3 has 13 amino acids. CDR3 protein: CASSLRSTRGKYF. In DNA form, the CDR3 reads TGTGCCAGCAGTTTACGGTCGACCAGGGGAAAGTACTTC.

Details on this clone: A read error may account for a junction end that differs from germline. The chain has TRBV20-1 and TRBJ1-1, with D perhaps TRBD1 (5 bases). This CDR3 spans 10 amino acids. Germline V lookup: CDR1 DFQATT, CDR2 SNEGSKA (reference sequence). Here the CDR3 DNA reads TGCGGGTCCTTCGGGGACGATCTGAACTTT. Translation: CGSFGDDLNF.

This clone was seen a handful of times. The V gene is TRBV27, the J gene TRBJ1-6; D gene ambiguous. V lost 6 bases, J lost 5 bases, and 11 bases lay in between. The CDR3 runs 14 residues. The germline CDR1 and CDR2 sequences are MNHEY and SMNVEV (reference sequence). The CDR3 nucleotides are TGTGCCAGCAGGGATCAGAGAGATAATTCACCCCTCCACTTT. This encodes CASRDQRDNSPLHF.

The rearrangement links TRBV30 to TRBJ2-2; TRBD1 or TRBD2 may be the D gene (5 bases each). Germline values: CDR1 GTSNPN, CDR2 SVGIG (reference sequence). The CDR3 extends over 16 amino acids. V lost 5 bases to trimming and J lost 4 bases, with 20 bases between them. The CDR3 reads CAWGWAGAGSTGELFF. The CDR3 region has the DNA TGTGCCTGGGGCTGGGCCGGGGCCGGTAGCACCGGGGAGCTGTTTTTT.

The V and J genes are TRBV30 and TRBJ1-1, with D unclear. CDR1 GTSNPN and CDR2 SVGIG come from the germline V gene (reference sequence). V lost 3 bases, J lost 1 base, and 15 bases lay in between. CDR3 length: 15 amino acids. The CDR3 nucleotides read TGTGCCTGGAGCCCCAGTGCCTGGGGGAACACTGAAGCTTTCTTT. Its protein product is CAWSPSAWGNTEAFF.

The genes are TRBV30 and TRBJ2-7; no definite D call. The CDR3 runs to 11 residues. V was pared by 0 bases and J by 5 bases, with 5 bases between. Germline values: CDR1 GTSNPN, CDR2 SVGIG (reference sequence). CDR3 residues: CAWSVFDEQYF. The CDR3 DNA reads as TGTGCCTGGAGTGTGTTTGACGAGCAGTACTTC.

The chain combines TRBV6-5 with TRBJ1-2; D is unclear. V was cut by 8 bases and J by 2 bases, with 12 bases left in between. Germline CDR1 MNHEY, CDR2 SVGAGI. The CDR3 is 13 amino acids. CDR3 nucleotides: TGTGCCAGCCGGGAGGGCCACAACTATGGCTACACCTTC. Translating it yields CASREGHNYGYTF.

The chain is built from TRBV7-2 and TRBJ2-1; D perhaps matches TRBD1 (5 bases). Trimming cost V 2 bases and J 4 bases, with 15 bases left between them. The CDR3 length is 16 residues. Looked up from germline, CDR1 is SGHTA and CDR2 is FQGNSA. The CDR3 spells CASSLLRGSNYNEQFF. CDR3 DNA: TGTGCCAGCAGCTTATTAAGGGGAAGTAATTACAATGAGCAGTTCTTC. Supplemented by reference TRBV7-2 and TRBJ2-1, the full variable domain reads GAGVSQSPSNKVTEKGKDVELRCDPISGHTALYWYRQSLGQGLEFLIYFQGNSAPDKSGLPSDRFSAERTGGSVSTLTIQRTQQEDSAVYLCASSLLRGSNYNEQFFGPGTRLTVL.

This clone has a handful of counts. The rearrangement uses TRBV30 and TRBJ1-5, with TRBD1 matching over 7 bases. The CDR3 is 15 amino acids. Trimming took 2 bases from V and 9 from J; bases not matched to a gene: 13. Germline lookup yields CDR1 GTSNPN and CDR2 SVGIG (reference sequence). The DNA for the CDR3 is TGTGCCTGGAGTTACTCATCCCGGGACAGCTGGCCCCAGCATTTT. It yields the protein CAWSYSSRDSWPQHF.

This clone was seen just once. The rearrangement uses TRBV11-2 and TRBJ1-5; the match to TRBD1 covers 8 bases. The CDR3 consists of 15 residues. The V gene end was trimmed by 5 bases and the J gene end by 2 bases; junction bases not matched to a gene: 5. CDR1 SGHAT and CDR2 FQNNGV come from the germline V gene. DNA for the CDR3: TGTGCCAGCAGCCTCACAGGGGGTGGCAATCAGCCCCAGCATTTT. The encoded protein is CASSLTGGGNQPQHF. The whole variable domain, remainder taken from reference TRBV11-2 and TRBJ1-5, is EAGVAQSPRYKIIEKRQSVAFWCNPISGHATLYWYQQILGQGPKLLIQFQNNGVVDDSQLPKDRFSAERLKGVDSTLKIQPAKLEDSAVYLCASSLTGGGNQPQHFGDGTRLSIL.

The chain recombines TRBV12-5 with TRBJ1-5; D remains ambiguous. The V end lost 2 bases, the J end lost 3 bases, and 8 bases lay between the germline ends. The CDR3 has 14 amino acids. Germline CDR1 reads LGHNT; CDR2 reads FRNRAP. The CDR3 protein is CASGLWEANQPQHF. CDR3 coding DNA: TGTGCTAGTGGTTTGTGGGAGGCCAATCAGCCCCAGCATTTT.

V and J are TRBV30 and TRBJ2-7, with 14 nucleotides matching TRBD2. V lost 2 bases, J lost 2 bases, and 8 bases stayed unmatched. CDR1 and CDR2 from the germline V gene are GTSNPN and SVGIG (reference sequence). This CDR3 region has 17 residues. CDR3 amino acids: CAWSSGTSGSAAYEQYF. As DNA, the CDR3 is TGTGCCTGGAGTTCAGGGACTAGCGGGAGCGCCGCCTACGAGCAGTACTTC.

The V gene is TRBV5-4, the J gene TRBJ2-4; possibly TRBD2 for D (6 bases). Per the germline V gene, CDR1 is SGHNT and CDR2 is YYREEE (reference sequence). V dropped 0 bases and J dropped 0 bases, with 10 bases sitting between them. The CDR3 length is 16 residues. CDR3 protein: CASSLELAGAKNIQYF. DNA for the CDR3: TGTGCCAGCAGCTTGGAACTAGCTGGAGCCAAAAACATTCAGTACTTC.

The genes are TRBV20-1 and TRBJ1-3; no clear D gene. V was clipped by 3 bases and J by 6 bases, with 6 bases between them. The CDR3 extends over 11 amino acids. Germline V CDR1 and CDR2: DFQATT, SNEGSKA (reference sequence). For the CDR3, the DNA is TGCAGTGCTAGGTGGGCAAACACCATATATTTT. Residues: CSARWANTIYF.

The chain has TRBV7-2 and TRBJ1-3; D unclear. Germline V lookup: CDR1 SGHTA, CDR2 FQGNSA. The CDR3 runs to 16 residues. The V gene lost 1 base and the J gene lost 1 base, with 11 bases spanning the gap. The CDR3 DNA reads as TGTGCCAGCAGCTTAGACGGATGGGTTTCTGGAAACACCATATATTTT. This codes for CASSLDGWVSGNTIYF.

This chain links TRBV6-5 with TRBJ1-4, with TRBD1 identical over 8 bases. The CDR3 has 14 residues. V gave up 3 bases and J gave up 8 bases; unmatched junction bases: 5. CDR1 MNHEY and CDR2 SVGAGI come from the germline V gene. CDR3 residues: CASSYMNRGEKLFF. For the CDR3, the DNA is TGTGCCAGCAGTTATATGAACAGGGGGGAAAAACTGTTTTTT.

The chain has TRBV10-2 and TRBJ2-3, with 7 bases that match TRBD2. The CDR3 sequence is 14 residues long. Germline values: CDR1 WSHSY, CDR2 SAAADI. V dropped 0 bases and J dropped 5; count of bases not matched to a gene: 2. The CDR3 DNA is TGCGCCAGCAGTGAGTCAGGCGGGAGAGATACGCAGTATTTT. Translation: CASSESGGRDTQYF.

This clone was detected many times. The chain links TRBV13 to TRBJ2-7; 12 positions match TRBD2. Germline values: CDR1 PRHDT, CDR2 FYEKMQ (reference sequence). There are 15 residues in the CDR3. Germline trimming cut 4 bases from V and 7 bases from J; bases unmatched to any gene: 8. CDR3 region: CASSSRLAGVKEQYF. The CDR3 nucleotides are TGTGCCAGCAGCTCCCGACTAGCGGGAGTAAAGGAGCAGTACTTC. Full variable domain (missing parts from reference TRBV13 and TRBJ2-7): AAGVIQSPRHLIKEKRETATLKCYPIPRHDTVYWYQQGPGQDPQFLISFYEKMQSDKGSIPDRFSAQQFSDYHSELNMSSLELGDSALYFCASSSRLAGVKEQYFGPGTRLTVT.

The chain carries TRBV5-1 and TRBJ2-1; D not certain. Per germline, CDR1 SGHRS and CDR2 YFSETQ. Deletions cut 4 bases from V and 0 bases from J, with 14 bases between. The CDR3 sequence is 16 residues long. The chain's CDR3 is CASSVLAASSYNEQFF. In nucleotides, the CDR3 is TGCGCCAGCAGCGTTTTGGCGGCGAGCTCCTACAATGAGCAGTTCTTC. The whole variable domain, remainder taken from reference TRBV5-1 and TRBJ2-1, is KAGVTQTPRYLIKTRGQQVTLSCSPISGHRSVSWYQQTPGQGLQFLFEYFSETQRNKGNFPGRFSGRQFSNSRSEMNVSTLELGDSALYLCASSVLAASSYNEQFFGPGTRLTVL.

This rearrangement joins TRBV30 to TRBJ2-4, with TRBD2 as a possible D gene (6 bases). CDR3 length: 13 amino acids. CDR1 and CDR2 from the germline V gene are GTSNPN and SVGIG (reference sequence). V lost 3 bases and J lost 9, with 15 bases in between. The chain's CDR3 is CAWRGPPGGIQYF. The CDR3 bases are TGTGCCTGGAGGGGACCCCCCGGGGGCATTCAGTACTTC.

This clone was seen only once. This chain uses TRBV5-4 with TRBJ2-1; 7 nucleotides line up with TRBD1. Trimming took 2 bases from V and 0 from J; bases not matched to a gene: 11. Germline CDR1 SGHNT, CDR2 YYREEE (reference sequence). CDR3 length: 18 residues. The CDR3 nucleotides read TGTGCCAGCAGCTTTGGTCAGGACAGGATGAGCTCCTACAATGAGCAGTTCTTC. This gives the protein CASSFGQDRMSSYNEQFF.